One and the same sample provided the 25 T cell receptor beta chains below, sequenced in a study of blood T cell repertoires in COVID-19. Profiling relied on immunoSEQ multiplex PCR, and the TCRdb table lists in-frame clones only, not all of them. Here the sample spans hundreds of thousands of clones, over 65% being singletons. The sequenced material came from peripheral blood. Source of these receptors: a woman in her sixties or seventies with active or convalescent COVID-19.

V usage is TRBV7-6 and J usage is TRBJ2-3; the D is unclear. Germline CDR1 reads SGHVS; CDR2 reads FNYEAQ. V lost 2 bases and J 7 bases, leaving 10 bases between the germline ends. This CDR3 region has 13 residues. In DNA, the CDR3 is TGTGCCAGCAGCTTACAAGAACAAAATACGCAGTATTTT. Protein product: CASSLQEQNTQYF.

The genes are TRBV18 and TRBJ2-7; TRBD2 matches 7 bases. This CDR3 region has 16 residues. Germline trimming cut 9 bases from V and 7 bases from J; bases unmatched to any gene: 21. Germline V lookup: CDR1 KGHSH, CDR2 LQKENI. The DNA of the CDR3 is TGTGCCAGTTCAGCCTCCCCTAGAGCGGGGTCTGGGGAGCAGTACTTC. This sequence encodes CASSASPRAGSGEQYF.

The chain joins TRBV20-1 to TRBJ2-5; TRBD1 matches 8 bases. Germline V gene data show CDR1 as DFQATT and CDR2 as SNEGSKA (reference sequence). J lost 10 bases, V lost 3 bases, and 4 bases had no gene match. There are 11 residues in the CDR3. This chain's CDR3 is CSASQQGVQYF. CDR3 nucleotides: TGCAGTGCTAGCCAACAGGGGGTCCAGTACTTC.

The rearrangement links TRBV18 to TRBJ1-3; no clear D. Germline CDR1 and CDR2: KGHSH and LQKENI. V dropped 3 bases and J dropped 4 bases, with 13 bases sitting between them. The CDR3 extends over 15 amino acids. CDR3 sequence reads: CASSPRADRGNTIYF. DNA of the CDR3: TGTGCCAGCTCACCGCGGGCGGATAGGGGAAACACCATATATTTT.

The CDR3 bases are TGCGCCAGCAGCCATGGACAGTCTGGGGCCAACGTCCTGACTTTC. It is translated as CASSHGQSGANVLTF. The V call is TRBV4-1, the J call TRBJ2-6; D might be TRBD1 (6 bases). Per the germline V gene, CDR1 is MGHRA and CDR2 is YSYEKL. Trimming stripped 3 bases from V and 1 base from J, with 7 bases between. The length of the CDR3 is 15 residues.

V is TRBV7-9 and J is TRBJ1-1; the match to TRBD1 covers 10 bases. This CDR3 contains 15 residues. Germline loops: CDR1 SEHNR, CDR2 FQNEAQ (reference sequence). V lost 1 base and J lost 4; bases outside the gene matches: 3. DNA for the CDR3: TGTGCCAGCAGCTTAGGGGGACAGGGGATCACTGAAGCTTTCTTT. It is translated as CASSLGGQGITEAFF.

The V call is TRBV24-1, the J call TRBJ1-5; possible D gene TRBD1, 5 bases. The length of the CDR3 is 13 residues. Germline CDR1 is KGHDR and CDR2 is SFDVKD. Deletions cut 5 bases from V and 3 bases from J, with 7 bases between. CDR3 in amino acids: CATSAGHNQPQHF. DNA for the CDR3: TGTGCCACCAGTGCAGGGCACAATCAGCCCCAGCATTTT.

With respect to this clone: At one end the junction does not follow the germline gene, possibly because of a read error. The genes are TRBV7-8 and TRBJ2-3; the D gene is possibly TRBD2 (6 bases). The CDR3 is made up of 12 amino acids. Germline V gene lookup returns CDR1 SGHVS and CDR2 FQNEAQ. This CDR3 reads CASSLVGPEGHF. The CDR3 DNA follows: TGTGCCAGCAGCTTAGTGGGCCCGGAGGGACATTTT.

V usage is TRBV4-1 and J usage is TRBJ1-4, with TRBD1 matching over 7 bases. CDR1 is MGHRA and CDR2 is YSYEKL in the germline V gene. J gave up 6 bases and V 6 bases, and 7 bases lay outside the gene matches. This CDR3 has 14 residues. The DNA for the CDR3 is TGCGCCAGCAGTCAACCGACAGGGTATGAAAAACTGTTTTTT. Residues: CASSQPTGYEKLFF.

Here the CDR3 DNA reads TGTGCCTACTCACAGGGGTGGGTCGGGGAGCAGTACTTC. Translation gives CAYSQGWVGEQYF. The chain has TRBV28 and TRBJ2-7; 7 bases fit TRBD1. Germline CDR1 MDHEN, CDR2 SYDVKM. CDR3 length equals 13 residues. The V and J ends lost 11 bases and 7 bases, in that order; junction bases with no gene match: 14.

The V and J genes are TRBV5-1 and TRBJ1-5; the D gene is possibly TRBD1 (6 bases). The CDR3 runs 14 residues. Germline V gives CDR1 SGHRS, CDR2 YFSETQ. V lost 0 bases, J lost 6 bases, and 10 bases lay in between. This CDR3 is CASSLEGGFQPQHF. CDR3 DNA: TGCGCCAGCAGCTTGGAAGGGGGTTTTCAGCCCCAGCATTTT.

The DNA of the CDR3 is TGTGCCAGCAGTTTCTTCAGGGCGACCTACGAGCAGTACTTC. It translates to CASSFFRATYEQYF. V usage is TRBV28 and J usage is TRBJ2-7; possible D gene TRBD1, 5 bases. The germline V gene encodes CDR1 MDHEN and CDR2 SYDVKM. The CDR3 contains 14 residues. The ends were cut back, 3 bases at V and 2 bases at J, with 11 bases in the middle.

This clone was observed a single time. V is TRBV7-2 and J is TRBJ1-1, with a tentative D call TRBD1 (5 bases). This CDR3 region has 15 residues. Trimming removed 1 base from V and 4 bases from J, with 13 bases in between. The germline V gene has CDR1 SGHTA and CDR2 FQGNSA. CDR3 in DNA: TGTGCCAGCAGCTTAGATTCCGGACATTTCACTGAAGCTTTCTTT. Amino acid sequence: CASSLDSGHFTEAFF.

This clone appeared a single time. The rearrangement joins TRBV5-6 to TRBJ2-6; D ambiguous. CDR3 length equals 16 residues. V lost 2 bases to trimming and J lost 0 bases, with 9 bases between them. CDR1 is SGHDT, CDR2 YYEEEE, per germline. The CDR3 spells CASSFDISSGANVLTF. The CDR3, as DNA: TGTGCCAGCAGCTTCGACATTAGCTCTGGGGCCAACGTCCTGACTTTC.

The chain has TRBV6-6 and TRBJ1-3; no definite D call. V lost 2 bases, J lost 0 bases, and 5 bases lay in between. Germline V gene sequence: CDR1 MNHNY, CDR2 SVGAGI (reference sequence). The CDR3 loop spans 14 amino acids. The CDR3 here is CASSYAYSGNTIYF. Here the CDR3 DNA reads TGTGCCAGCAGTTACGCCTACTCTGGAAACACCATATATTTT.

The CDR3 bases are TGTGCCAGCACCCCAGCGGGAGGGCCGGTAGATACGCAGTATTTT. Protein: CASTPAGGPVDTQYF. V is TRBV6-5 and J is TRBJ2-3; 10 nucleotides line up with TRBD2. This CDR3 has 15 amino acids. The germline V gene has CDR1 MNHEY and CDR2 SVGAGI. Trimming at V came to 7 bases and at J to 5 bases, leaving 9 bases not matched to a gene.

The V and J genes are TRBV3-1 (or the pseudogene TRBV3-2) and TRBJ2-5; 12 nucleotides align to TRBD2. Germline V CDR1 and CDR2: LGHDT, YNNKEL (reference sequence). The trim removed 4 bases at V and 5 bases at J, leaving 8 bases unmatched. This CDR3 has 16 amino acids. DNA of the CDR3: TGTGCCAGCAGCCCCCTCCTAGCGGGAGGGGGTGAGACCCAGTACTTC. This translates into CASSPLLAGGGETQYF.

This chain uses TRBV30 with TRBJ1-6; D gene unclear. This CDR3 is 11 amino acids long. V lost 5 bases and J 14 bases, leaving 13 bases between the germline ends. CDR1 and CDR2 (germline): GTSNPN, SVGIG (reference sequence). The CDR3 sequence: CAWRTAFTLHF. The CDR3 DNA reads TGTGCCTGGCGAACTGCGTTCACCCTCCACTTT. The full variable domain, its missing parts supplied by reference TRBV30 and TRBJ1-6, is SQTIHQWPATLVQPVGSPLSLECTVEGTSNPNLYWYRQAAGRGLQLLFYSVGIGQISSEVPQNLSASRPQDRQFILSSKKLLLSDSGFYLCAWRTAFTLHFGNGTRLTVT.

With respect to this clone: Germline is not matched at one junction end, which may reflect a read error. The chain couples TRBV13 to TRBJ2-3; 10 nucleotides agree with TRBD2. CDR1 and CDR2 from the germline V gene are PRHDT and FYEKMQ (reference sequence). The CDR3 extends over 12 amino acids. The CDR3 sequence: CASSPLAGAPNF. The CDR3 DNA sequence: TGTGCCAGCAGCCCTCTAGCGGGGGCACCGAATTTT. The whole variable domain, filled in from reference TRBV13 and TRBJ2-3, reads AAGVIQSPRHLIKEKRETATLKCYPIPRHDTVYWYQQGPGQDPQFLISFYEKMQSDKGSIPDRFSAQQFSDYHSELNMSSLELGDSALYFCASSPLAGAPNFGPGTRLTVL.

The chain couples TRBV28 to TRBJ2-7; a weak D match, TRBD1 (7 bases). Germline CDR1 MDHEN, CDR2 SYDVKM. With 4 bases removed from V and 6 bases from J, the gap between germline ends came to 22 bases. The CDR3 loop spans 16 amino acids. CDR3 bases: TGTGCCAGCAGTTGGGGGGACAGTCAGAATTGGGGCGAGCAGTACTTC. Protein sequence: CASSWGDSQNWGEQYF.

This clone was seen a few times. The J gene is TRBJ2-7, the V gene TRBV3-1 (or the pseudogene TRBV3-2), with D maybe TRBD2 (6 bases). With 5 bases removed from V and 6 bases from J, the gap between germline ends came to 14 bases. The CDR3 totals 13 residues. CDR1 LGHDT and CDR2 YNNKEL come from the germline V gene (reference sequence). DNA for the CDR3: TGTGCCAGCAGCGCCGGGGGAAGGGGCGAGCAGTACTTC. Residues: CASSAGGRGEQYF.

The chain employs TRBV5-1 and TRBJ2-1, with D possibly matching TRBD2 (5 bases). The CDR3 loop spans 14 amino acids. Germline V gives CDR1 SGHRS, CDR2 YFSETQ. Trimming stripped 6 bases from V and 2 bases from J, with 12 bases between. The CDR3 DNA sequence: TGCGCCAGCAACCCCGGACTCACCTACAATGAGCAGTTCTTC. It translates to CASNPGLTYNEQFF. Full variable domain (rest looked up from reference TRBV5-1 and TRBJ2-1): KAGVTQTPRYLIKTRGQQVTLSCSPISGHRSVSWYQQTPGQGLQFLFEYFSETQRNKGNFPGRFSGRQFSNSRSEMNVSTLELGDSALYLCASNPGLTYNEQFFGPGTRLTVL.

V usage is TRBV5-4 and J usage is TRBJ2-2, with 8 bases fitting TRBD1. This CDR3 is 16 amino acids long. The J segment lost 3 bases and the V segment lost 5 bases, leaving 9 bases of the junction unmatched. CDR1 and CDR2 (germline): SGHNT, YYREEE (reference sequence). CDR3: CASSPGQGSYTGELFF. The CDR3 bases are TGTGCCAGCAGTCCCGGACAGGGTAGTTACACCGGGGAGCTGTTTTTT.

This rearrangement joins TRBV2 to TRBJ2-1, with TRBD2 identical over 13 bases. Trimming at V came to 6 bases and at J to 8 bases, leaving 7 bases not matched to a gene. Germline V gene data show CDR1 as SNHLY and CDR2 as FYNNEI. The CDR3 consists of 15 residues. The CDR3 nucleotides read TGTGCCAGCAGAATACTAGCGGGAGGGCCCTATGAGCAGTTCTTC. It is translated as CASRILAGGPYEQFF.

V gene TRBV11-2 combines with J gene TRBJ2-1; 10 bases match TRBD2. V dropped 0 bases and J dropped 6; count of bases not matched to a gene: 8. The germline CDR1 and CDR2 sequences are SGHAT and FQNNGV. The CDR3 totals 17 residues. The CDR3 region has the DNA TGTGCCAGCAGCTTAGAGCTCCGGGTAGCGGGAGGCAATGAGCAGTTCTTC. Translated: CASSLELRVAGGNEQFF.